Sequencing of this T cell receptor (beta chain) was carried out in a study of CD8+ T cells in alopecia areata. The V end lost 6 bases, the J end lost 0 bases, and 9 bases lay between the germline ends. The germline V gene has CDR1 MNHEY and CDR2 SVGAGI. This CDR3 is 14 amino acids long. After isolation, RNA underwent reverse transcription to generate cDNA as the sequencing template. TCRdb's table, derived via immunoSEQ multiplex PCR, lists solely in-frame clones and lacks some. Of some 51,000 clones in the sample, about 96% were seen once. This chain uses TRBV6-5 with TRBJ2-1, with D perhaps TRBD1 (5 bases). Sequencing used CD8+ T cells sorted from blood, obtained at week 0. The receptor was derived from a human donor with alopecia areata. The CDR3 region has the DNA TGTGCCAGCAGCGCCAGGGACTCCTACAATGAGCAGTTCTTC. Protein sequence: CASSARDSYNEQFF.